Shown below are 25 T cell receptor beta chains from a single sample sequenced in a study of identical twins. TCRdb used MiXCR to reprocess the 5' RACE reads, holding one entry per CDR3 protein. The sample gives roughly 230,000 distinct CDR3 sequences, 6.5% to 9.5% of which show up once; approximately 3% is in the top ten. The sample also formed part of further work on yellow fever vaccine responses in identical twins.

The sample taken for sequencing was CD8+ T cells sorted from blood. The receptors here all came from a woman aged 18-30 years in good health.

The J gene is TRBJ2-2, the V gene TRBV4-1; weak D call: TRBD2 (6 bases). Trimming removed 3 bases at V and 1 base at J, with 12 bases between. The CDR3 spans 16 residues. Germline V gene lookup returns CDR1 MGHRA and CDR2 YSYEKL. CDR3 nucleotides: TGCGCCAGCAGCCACGTTAGCGGCGAGAACACCGGGGAGCTGTTTTTT. Amino acid sequence: CASSHVSGENTGELFF.

The chain links TRBV5-1 to TRBJ2-7, with a weak D call TRBD2 (6 bases). The CDR3 covers 15 residues. Deletions cut 4 bases from V and 2 bases from J, with 16 bases between. Germline V CDR1 and CDR2: SGHRS, YFSETQ. The CDR3 DNA sequence: TGCGCCAGCAGCCCCACAGCGGGCGCCGCCTACGAGCAGTACTTC. It codes for CASSPTAGAAYEQYF.

This clonotype was seen repeatedly, ten times or more. The chain recombines TRBV4-2 with TRBJ2-2; D call uncertain. The CDR3 is made up of 14 amino acids. Germline-derived CDR1 and CDR2 are LGHNA and YNFKEQ. V lost 1 base, J lost 4 bases, and 7 bases lay in between. The CDR3 loop is CASSQATGTGELFF. The CDR3 DNA reads TGTGCCAGCAGCCAAGCCACCGGCACCGGGGAGCTGTTTTTT.

The genes are TRBV6-1 and TRBJ2-1, with D perhaps TRBD1 (5 bases). Germline CDR1 and CDR2: MNHNS and SASEGT. V dropped 1 base and J dropped 4 bases, with 11 bases sitting between them. The CDR3 is 15 residues long. The CDR3 spells CASSEDGQGYNEQFF. For the CDR3, the DNA is TGTGCCAGCAGTGAAGATGGTCAGGGTTACAATGAGCAGTTCTTC.

The rearrangement joins TRBV29-1 to TRBJ1-2; 10 nucleotides align to TRBD1. Trimming at V came to 7 bases and at J to 3 bases, leaving 8 bases not matched to a gene. There are 14 residues in the CDR3. CDR1 and CDR2 from the germline V gene are SQVTM and ANQGSEA. The CDR3 spells CSGRDGQGDYGYTF. The CDR3 DNA is TGCAGCGGGAGAGACGGACAGGGGGACTATGGCTACACCTTC. The full variable domain, its missing parts supplied by reference TRBV29-1 and TRBJ1-2, is SAVISQKPSRDICQRGTSLTIQCQVDSQVTMMFWYRQQPGQSLTLIATANQGSEATYESGFVIDKFPISRPNLTFSTLTVSNMSPEDSSIYLCSGRDGQGDYGYTFGSGTRLTVV.

The sample holds a few counts of this clonotype. The gene calls are TRBV27 and TRBJ1-5; no clear D gene. Trimming took 8 bases from V and 1 from J, leaving 15 bases between them. CDR1 is MNHEY, CDR2 SMNVEV, per germline (reference sequence). The CDR3 spans 15 residues. The CDR3 sequence: CASASGVSSNQPQHF. Here the CDR3 DNA reads TGTGCCAGCGCGTCTGGGGTTTCAAGCAATCAGCCCCAGCATTTT.

The chain links TRBV29-1 to TRBJ2-7; 7 bases agree with TRBD2. Germline-derived CDR1 and CDR2 are SQVTM and ANQGSEA. The CDR3 spans 16 residues. Germline trimming cut 1 base from V and 6 bases from J; bases unmatched to any gene: 15. Written as DNA, the CDR3 is TGCAGCGTTGAAGGCGAGGACGGGAGGAGAGGCCCCGAGCAGTACTTC. Protein sequence: CSVEGEDGRRGPEQYF.

There are many counts of this clonotype. The rearrangement uses TRBV25-1 and TRBJ1-1; tentatively, D is TRBD1 (5 bases). CDR1 and CDR2 from the germline V gene are MGHDK and SYGVNS. The V end lost 2 bases, the J end lost 0 bases, and 13 bases lay between the germline ends. The CDR3 extends over 16 amino acids. In DNA, the CDR3 is TGTGCCAGCAGTGAAAGGACATCTATCATGAACACTGAAGCTTTCTTT. Protein: CASSERTSIMNTEAFF.

This clonotype occurred a few times. This chain uses TRBV27 with TRBJ2-1; D possibly corresponds to TRBD2 (5 bases). CDR1 MNHEY and CDR2 SMNVEV come from the germline V gene (reference sequence). CDR3 length equals 16 residues. V lost 5 bases and J lost 5, with 19 bases in between. DNA for the CDR3: TGTGCCAGCAGTCCCTCCAAGGGAGAGGCTAACAATGAGCAGTTCTTC. It encodes CASSPSKGEANNEQFF.

J is TRBJ2-1 and V is TRBV24-1; the D is unclear. Germline CDR1 KGHDR, CDR2 SFDVKD. Trimming took 3 bases from V and 3 from J, leaving 14 bases between them. CDR3 length equals 16 residues. CDR3 DNA: TGTGCCACCAGTGATCCAATGGACGGAGTCTACAATGAGCAGTTCTTC. Encoded protein: CATSDPMDGVYNEQFF.

The chain uses TRBV20-1 and TRBJ2-7; 8 positions agree with TRBD1. The V gene end was trimmed by 6 bases and the J gene end by 2 bases; junction bases not matched to a gene: 6. CDR1 DFQATT and CDR2 SNEGSKA come from the germline V gene (reference sequence). CDR3 length equals 13 residues. CDR3: CSAQEDRAYEQYF. CDR3 nucleotide sequence: TGCAGTGCCCAAGAGGACAGGGCCTACGAGCAGTACTTC.

The chain uses TRBV11-2 and TRBJ2-7, with D tentatively TRBD2 (6 bases). Germline CDR1 is SGHAT and CDR2 is FQNNGV. This CDR3 is 15 amino acids long. V was trimmed by 4 bases and J by 0 bases, leaving 13 bases between them. In DNA form, the CDR3 reads TGTGCCAGCAGCTCTAGTGCGGGGAGCTCCTACGAGCAGTACTTC. Amino acids: CASSSSAGSSYEQYF.

Only a few counts were recorded for this clonotype. The chain couples TRBV5-1 to TRBJ2-7; 8 positions agree with TRBD1. Trimming cost V 5 bases and J 3 bases; bases outside gene matches: 13. CDR1 is SGHRS and CDR2 is YFSETQ in the germline V gene. The CDR3 covers 16 residues. CDR3 DNA sequence: TGCGCCAGCAGATCGGCGACAGGGGAATTAGTCTACGAGCAGTACTTC. This gives the protein CASRSATGELVYEQYF.

This clonotype was counted ten times or more. The chain uses TRBV2 and TRBJ2-3; no clear D. V was shortened by 3 bases and J by 4 bases, with 8 bases between the two germline ends. The CDR3 loop spans 13 amino acids. Germline assignment: CDR1 SNHLY and CDR2 FYNNEI. CDR3 nucleotide sequence: TGTGCCAGCAGTGAGAGTGCCGCAGATACGCAGTATTTT. Translation: CASSESAADTQYF.

This clonotype was seen a few times. The J gene is TRBJ2-5, the V gene TRBV11-2; 8 bases fit TRBD2. Germline V gene lookup returns CDR1 SGHAT and CDR2 FQNNGV. V lost 0 bases, J lost 4 bases, and 10 bases stayed unmatched. CDR3 length: 17 residues. The CDR3 DNA is TGTGCCAGCAGCTTAGAGGGTCTCGGGGGGGCAGGAGAGACCCAGTACTTC. Translated: CASSLEGLGGAGETQYF.

The chain uses TRBV6-5 and TRBJ2-7; possible D gene TRBD1, 6 bases. V shed 10 bases and J shed 5 bases, with 15 bases lying between them. CDR3 size: 12 residues. From germline, CDR1 is MNHEY and CDR2 SVGAGI. The CDR3 coding sequence is TGTGCCACCGTAGACAGGCTCAACGAGCAGTACTTC. This codes for CATVDRLNEQYF.

Of note for this clonotype: At one of its ends the junction is not consistent with the germline gene, which may arise from a read error. The chain couples TRBV3-1 to TRBJ2-3; 7 positions agree with TRBD2. In germline, CDR1 is LGHDT, CDR2 YNNKEL (reference sequence). The length of the CDR3 is 15 residues. DNA for the CDR3: TGTGCCAGCAGCCCCGGGGAGGGCATCACACATACGCAGTATTTT. Translated, it gives CASSPGEGITHTQYF.

This chain links TRBV6-1 with TRBJ1-2; D possibly corresponds to TRBD1 (5 bases). The CDR3 is 14 residues long. V gave up 7 bases and J gave up 4 bases, with 16 bases separating them. Per germline, CDR1 MNHNS and CDR2 SASEGT. In DNA form, the CDR3 reads TGTGCCAGCACCCTTGGAGGGGCCAGCTATGGCTACACCTTC. This sequence encodes CASTLGGASYGYTF.

This clonotype was counted ten times or more. This rearrangement joins TRBV24-1 to TRBJ2-3, with D possibly being TRBD2 (6 bases). CDR1 and CDR2 from the germline V gene are KGHDR and SFDVKD. V was shortened by 0 bases and J by 4 bases, with 13 bases between the two germline ends. The CDR3 consists of 16 residues. The CDR3 bases are TGTGCCACCAGTGATTTGGGGTGGGGAGGTGCAGATACGCAGTATTTT. Translated: CATSDLGWGGADTQYF.

This rearrangement joins TRBV6-2 or TRBV6-3 to TRBJ1-1, with 7 bases matching TRBD1. J lost 3 bases, V lost 2 bases, and 6 bases had no gene match. This CDR3 is built from 15 residues. Germline loops: CDR1 MNHEY, CDR2 SVGEGT. This chain's CDR3 is CASSYPAGGHTEAFF. The DNA of the CDR3 is TGTGCCAGCAGTTACCCCGCAGGGGGGCACACTGAAGCTTTCTTT.

The chain combines TRBV9 with TRBJ2-5, with TRBD2 matching 7 bases. Germline V CDR1 and CDR2: SGDLS, YYNGEE. With 4 bases clipped from V and 5 bases from J, the junction kept 23 bases outside the gene matches. This CDR3 region has 19 residues. As DNA, the CDR3 is TGTGCCAGCAGCCCCAGTTCCGGGGCCGGCGGGGGTGTATCGGAGACCCAGTACTTC. Its protein is CASSPSSGAGGGVSETQYF.

This clonotype was counted at least ten times. The rearrangement uses TRBV12-3 or TRBV12-4 and TRBJ2-3; 8 nucleotides match TRBD1. The CDR3 consists of 16 residues. J gave up 2 bases and V 2 bases, and 6 bases lay outside the gene matches. The DNA of the CDR3 is TGTGCCAGCAGTTTATCCTACAGGGGGACCACAGATACGCAGTATTTT. It is translated as CASSLSYRGTTDTQYF.

This clonotype was seen many times. The V gene is TRBV4-3, the J gene TRBJ2-5; 7 nucleotides match TRBD1. Trimming took 0 bases from V and 2 from J; bases not matched to a gene: 3. Germline-derived CDR1 and CDR2 are LGHNA and YSLEER. The CDR3 contains 15 residues. Here the CDR3 reads CASSQERGQQETQYF. The CDR3 DNA follows: TGCGCCAGCAGCCAAGAGAGGGGACAGCAAGAGACCCAGTACTTC.

As for this clonotype: The germline gene is not matched at one end of the junction; a read error may be the cause. The chain links TRBV27 to TRBJ2-7; perhaps TRBD1 as D (6 bases). This CDR3 has 15 amino acids. Germline CDR1 reads MNHEY; CDR2 reads SMNVEV (reference sequence). CDR3 protein: CSSSFYPGESYEQYF. The CDR3 bases are TGTTCCAGCAGTTTTTATCCAGGGGAGTCCTACGAGCAGTACTTC.

This clonotype came up a few times. The chain links TRBV5-1 to TRBJ2-2; 7 bases align to TRBD2. The length of the CDR3 is 16 residues. From germline, CDR1 is SGHRS and CDR2 YFSETQ. The junction had 7 bases not matched to a gene; V was cut back by 0 bases and J by 5 bases. The CDR3 reads CASSLGAGTITGELFF. The CDR3 nucleotides read TGCGCCAGCAGCTTGGGAGCGGGAACTATAACCGGGGAGCTGTTTTTT.